This passage covers 13 T cell receptor beta chains from one sample sequenced in a study of cytomegalovirus exposure and HLA in healthy donors. The PCR was carried out with 60 Vbeta primers and 13 Jbeta primers. TCRdb keeps only in-frame clones here, not all; method: immunoSEQ multiplex PCR. The sample gives roughly 170,000 clones, 84% of which show up once; approximately 1.2% is in the top ten. Sample: PBMCs. The receptors stem from a girl aged 2 to 10 in good health and CMV-seropositive.

This sequence joins TRBV7-8 and TRBJ1-2; 9 bases are shared with TRBD1. CDR1 is SGHVS, CDR2 FQNEAQ, per germline. V was pared by 5 bases and J by 8 bases, with 24 bases of the junction left unmatched. The CDR3 totals 19 residues. The CDR3 region is CASSPQGGTGSVLLGGYTF. Here the CDR3 DNA reads TGTGCCAGCAGCCCGCAAGGGGGGACAGGGAGCGTCCTCCTCGGCGGCTACACCTTC.

V and J are TRBV9 and TRBJ1-1; the match to TRBD1 covers 7 bases. Germline values: CDR1 SGDLS, CDR2 YYNGEE. The J segment lost 0 bases and the V segment lost 0 bases, leaving 8 bases of the junction unmatched. The CDR3 loop spans 17 amino acids. The CDR3 DNA reads TGTGCCAGCAGCGTAGGGACAGGAGACCTTATGAACACTGAAGCTTTCTTT. Its translation is CASSVGTGDLMNTEAFF. Combining the CDR3 with reference TRBV9 and TRBJ1-1 gives the whole variable domain DSGVTQTPKHLITATGQRVTLRCSPRSGDLSVYWYQQSLDQGLQFLIQYYNGEERAKGNILERFSAQQFPDLHSELNLSSLELGDSALYFCASSVGTGDLMNTEAFFGQGTRLTVV.

The genes are TRBV2 and TRBJ2-7; 7 bases align to TRBD1. V lost 4 bases, J lost 4 bases, and 7 bases stayed unmatched. This CDR3 comprises 14 residues. Germline V CDR1 and CDR2: SNHLY, FYNNEI. The CDR3 sequence is CASSGGSTGYEQYF. DNA for the CDR3: TGTGCCAGCAGTGGGGGATCGACAGGGTACGAGCAGTACTTC.

The V call is TRBV29-1, the J call TRBJ2-3; TRBD2 aligns across 11 bases. The length of the CDR3 is 14 residues. Trimming at V came to 6 bases and at J to 6 bases, leaving 8 bases not matched to a gene. Germline V lookup: CDR1 SQVTM, CDR2 ANQGSEA. The CDR3 coding sequence is TGCAGCGTCAGTAGCGGGGGGGGAGAGGATACGCAGTATTTT. Protein product: CSVSSGGGEDTQYF.

The chain uses TRBV18 and TRBJ2-3, with D perhaps TRBD2 (5 bases). Per germline, CDR1 KGHSH and CDR2 LQKENI. V lost 8 bases, J lost 0 bases, and 15 bases lay in between. The CDR3 extends over 15 amino acids. The CDR3 region is CASQKGETSTDTQYF. CDR3 in DNA: TGTGCCAGCCAAAAGGGAGAGACTAGCACAGATACGCAGTATTTT. Using reference TRBV18 and TRBJ2-3 for the parts outside the CDR3, the full variable domain is NAGVMQNPRHLVRRRGQEARLRCSPMKGHSHVYWYRQLPEEGLKFMVYLQKENIIDESGMPKERFSAEFPKEGPSILRIQQVVRGDSAAYFCASQKGETSTDTQYFGPGTRLTVL.

The chain uses TRBV27 and TRBJ1-1; tentative D call: TRBD1 (5 bases). The germline V gene encodes CDR1 MNHEY and CDR2 SMNVEV (reference sequence). This CDR3 region has 14 residues. V was pared by 4 bases and J by 0 bases, with 9 bases between. CDR3 sequence reads: CASSYVTVNTEAFF. CDR3 nucleotide sequence: TGTGCCAGCAGTTACGTGACAGTGAACACTGAAGCTTTCTTT.

This clone was detected once. CDR3 loop: CASSQCPGSGNTIYF. The CDR3 region has the DNA TGCGCCAGCAGTCAATGCCCGGGGTCTGGAAACACCATATATTTT. V usage is TRBV23-1 and J usage is TRBJ1-3; D not resolved. Being an ORF, TRBV23-1 has a function that is uncertain. V was trimmed by 1 base and J by 1 base, leaving 8 bases between them. The CDR3 covers 15 residues.

This chain links TRBV5-1 with TRBJ2-1; D may be TRBD1 (6 bases). In germline, CDR1 is SGHRS, CDR2 YFSETQ. This CDR3 contains 21 residues. Trimming stripped 1 base from V and 0 bases from J, with 26 bases between. CDR3 amino acids: CASSLKGGNGSRGSSYNEQFF. Here the CDR3 DNA reads TGCGCCAGCAGCTTGAAAGGGGGAAATGGTTCGCGAGGAAGCTCCTACAATGAGCAGTTCTTC.

This clone was counted between two and nine times. The V call is TRBV6-5, the J call TRBJ2-7, with a tentative D call TRBD2 (5 bases). This CDR3 region has 13 residues. Germline V gene lookup returns CDR1 MNHEY and CDR2 SVGAGI. Trimming pared 2 bases from V and 7 bases from J, leaving 12 bases between. The CDR3: CASSYSRTGEQYF. The CDR3 DNA is TGTGCCAGCAGTTACAGCAGGACTGGAGAGCAGTACTTC.

The CDR3 nucleotides read TGTGCCAGCTGGGGACTAGCGGGGGGGACCGGGGAGCTGTTTTTT. Translation: CASWGLAGGTGELFF. The chain employs TRBV25-1 and TRBJ2-2; the match to TRBD2 covers 16 bases. The CDR3 runs 15 residues. The ends lost 8 bases at V and 5 bases at J; junction bases unmatched: 2. Germline V gene sequence: CDR1 MGHDK, CDR2 SYGVNS.

This rearrangement joins TRBV28 to TRBJ1-4, with D unclear. This CDR3 has 14 amino acids. Looked up from germline, CDR1 is MDHEN and CDR2 is SYDVKM. The V end lost 6 bases, the J end lost 3 bases, and 11 bases lay between the germline ends. As DNA, the CDR3 is TGTGCCAGCAGCCGAGGAGGAGCTAATGAAAAACTGTTTTTT. As protein: CASSRGGANEKLFF.

This clone was counted between two and nine times. The chain uses TRBV5-6 and TRBJ2-1; no definite D call. The V gene lost 4 bases and the J gene lost 7 bases, with 9 bases spanning the gap. The CDR3 sequence is 12 residues long. CDR1 and CDR2 (germline): SGHDT, YYEEEE. Here the CDR3 DNA reads TGTGCCAGCAGCCGCCCCGGGAATGAGCAGTTCTTC. Amino acid sequence: CASSRPGNEQFF.

The rearrangement joins TRBV5-6 to TRBJ1-4, with D possibly being TRBD1 (6 bases). Germline CDR1 reads SGHDT; CDR2 reads YYEEEE. The CDR3 is 16 amino acids. V lost 3 bases to trimming and J lost 2 bases, with 14 bases between them. CDR3 amino acids: CASSSYRDSTNEKLFF. The CDR3 bases are TGTGCCAGCAGCTCATACAGGGATTCTACTAATGAAAAACTGTTTTTT.